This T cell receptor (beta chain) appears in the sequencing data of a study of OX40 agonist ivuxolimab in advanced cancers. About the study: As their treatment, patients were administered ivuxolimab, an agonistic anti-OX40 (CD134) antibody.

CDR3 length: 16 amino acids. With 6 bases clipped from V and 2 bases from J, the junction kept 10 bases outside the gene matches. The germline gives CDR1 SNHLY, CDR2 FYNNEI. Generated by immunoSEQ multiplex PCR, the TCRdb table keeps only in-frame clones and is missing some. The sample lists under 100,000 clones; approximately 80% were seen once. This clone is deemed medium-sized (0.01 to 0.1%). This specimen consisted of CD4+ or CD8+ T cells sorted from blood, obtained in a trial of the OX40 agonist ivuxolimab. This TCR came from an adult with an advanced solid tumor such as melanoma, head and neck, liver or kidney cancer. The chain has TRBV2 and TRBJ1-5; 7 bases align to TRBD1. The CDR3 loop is CASRGHRGKGNQPQHF. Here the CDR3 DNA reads TGTGCCAGCAGAGGACACAGGGGTAAGGGCAATCAGCCCCAGCATTTT.